The 14 T cell receptor beta chains below come from one sample, sequenced in a study of shared clonotypes between healthy human individuals (dated by TCRdb to 2018 to 2020). The library was produced with the immunoSEQ multiplex PCR assay. What TCRdb holds here is the immuneACCESS table cut down to in-frame rearrangements. Part of the clones is not present; checked against another copy, under half of the missing clones reflect an unresolved V gene, and the others are unexplained. The sample table lists over a million clones, around 78% of them with a count of one. The top ten hold under 0.8% of the sample. The specimen was memory CD4+ T cells from PBMCs. What the cell subset or site label conveys for this sample: CD45RA-negative fraction. Receptor source: a man younger than 35 in good health. Some clones in this sample may be carry-over from other donors' samples.

The chain recombines TRBV7-2 with TRBJ2-1; TRBD2 agrees at 9 bases. The CDR3 contains 17 residues. Germline V lookup: CDR1 SGHTA, CDR2 FQGNSA. The V gene end was trimmed by 2 bases and the J gene end by 8 bases; junction bases not matched to a gene: 13. The CDR3 sequence: CASSLWYSGSQVYEQFF. The CDR3 DNA follows: TGTGCCAGCAGCTTATGGTATAGCGGGAGTCAGGTCTATGAGCAGTTCTTC.

V and J are TRBV9 and TRBJ2-2; D is uncertain. Germline V gene lookup returns CDR1 SGDLS and CDR2 YYNGEE. The V gene lost 0 bases and the J gene lost 4 bases, with 13 bases spanning the gap. The CDR3 covers 16 residues. The DNA for the CDR3 is TGTGCCAGCAGCGTAGATTGGACCTTATCCACCGGGGAGCTGTTTTTT. This codes for CASSVDWTLSTGELFF.

Regarding this clone: A single base separates this from a much larger clone, so it may be a read error. The CDR3 ends on some other residue instead of the conserved phenylalanine or tryptophan, so this is likely a read error. The rearrangement links TRBV11-3 to TRBJ1-5; D perhaps matches TRBD1 (5 bases). Germline V lookup: CDR1 SGHNT, CDR2 YENEEA. This CDR3 has 14 residues. Trimming shortened V by 1 base and J by 2 bases, and 6 bases separated the two germline ends. The CDR3 here is CASSLGRGNQPQHS. The CDR3 DNA reads as TGTGCCAGCAGCTTAGGCAGGGGCAATCAGCCCCAGCATTCT.

The J gene is TRBJ2-3, the V gene TRBV9; D unresolved. This CDR3 is built from 15 residues. The V gene lost 4 bases and the J gene lost 2 bases, with 14 bases spanning the gap. The V gene's germline CDR1 is SGDLS and CDR2 YYNGEE. DNA for the CDR3: TGTGCCAGCAGCTTAGACCTAGGGTACACAGATACGCAGTATTTT. Translated: CASSLDLGYTDTQYF.

The rearrangement uses TRBV18 and TRBJ2-3; D possibly corresponds to TRBD1 (7 bases). Trimming took off 8 bases at V and 2 bases at J, with 14 bases between the two ends. From germline, CDR1 is KGHSH and CDR2 LQKENI. This CDR3 is 14 amino acids long. The CDR3 region is CASGAGQYTDTQYF. The CDR3 region has the DNA TGTGCCAGCGGGGCGGGACAGTACACAGATACGCAGTATTTT.

Turning to this clone: Being one base from a much bigger clone, this may be a read error. The genes are TRBV11-2 and TRBJ2-1; 11 bases map to TRBD2. V shed 5 bases and J 1 base; nucleotides not matched to a gene: 4. The CDR3 is 16 residues long. CDR1 and CDR2 (germline): SGHAT, FQNNGV. DNA for the CDR3: TGTGCCAGCAGCGTGGGGACTAGCGGATCCTACAATGAGCAGTTCTTC. Translating gives CASSVGTSGSYNEQFF.

This rearrangement joins TRBV5-4 to TRBJ2-3; D is perhaps TRBD1 (5 bases). The CDR3 length is 15 residues. Trimming took 2 bases from V and 1 from J, leaving 11 bases between them. Looked up from germline, CDR1 is SGHNT and CDR2 is YYREEE (reference sequence). The CDR3 DNA reads as TGTGCCAGCAGCTTCGGCAGGGCCGGCACAGATACGCAGTATTTT. Its translation: CASSFGRAGTDTQYF. Full variable domain (remainder filled in from reference TRBV5-4 and TRBJ2-3): ETGVTQSPTHLIKTRGQQVTLRCSSQSGHNTVSWYQQALGQGPQFIFQYYREEENGRGNFPPRFSGLQFPNYSSELNVNALELDDSALYLCASSFGRAGTDTQYFGPGTRLTVL.

J is TRBJ2-3 and V is TRBV5-1; 7 bases are a match to TRBD2. With V trimmed by 7 bases and J by 3 bases, 8 bases remained unmatched. The CDR3 runs to 14 residues. From germline, CDR1 is SGHRS and CDR2 YFSETQ. The CDR3, as DNA: TGCGCCAGCGAAACCGGGGGGAGAACAGATACGCAGTATTTT. Translating gives CASETGGRTDTQYF.

The chain couples TRBV28 to TRBJ1-5; 9 bases fit TRBD1. The length of the CDR3 is 14 residues. Trimming at V came to 6 bases and at J to 5 bases, leaving 5 bases not matched to a gene. The germline V gene encodes CDR1 MDHEN and CDR2 SYDVKM. The CDR3 sequence is CASSRGTGYQPQHF. For the CDR3, the DNA is TGTGCCAGCAGCCGTGGGACAGGGTATCAGCCCCAGCATTTT.

To note about this clone: A much larger clone differs by one base, so this may be a read error. The genes are TRBV7-2 and TRBJ2-1; TRBD2 agrees at 8 bases. Germline V gives CDR1 SGHTA, CDR2 FQGNSA. This CDR3 spans 17 amino acids. CDR3 coding DNA: TGTGCCAGCAGCTTACGTAGCGGGATTAGCTCCTACAATGGGCAGTTCTTC. Its translation: CASSLRSGISSYNGQFF. The variable domain in full, completed from reference TRBV7-2 and TRBJ2-1, reads GAGVSQSPSNKVTEKGKDVELRCDPISGHTALYWYRQSLGQGLEFLIYFQGNSAPDKSGLPSDRFSAERTGGSVSTLTIQRTQQEDSAVYLCASSLRSGISSYNGQFFGPGTRLTVL.

V is TRBV14 and J is TRBJ2-2; TRBD2 agrees at 11 bases. The CDR3 has 15 residues. Germline V gene sequence: CDR1 SGHDN, CDR2 FVKESK. Trimming at V came to 4 bases and at J to 3 bases, leaving 1 base not matched to a gene. Here the CDR3 reads CASSLAGGYTGELFF. The CDR3, as DNA: TGTGCCAGCAGCCTAGCGGGAGGGTACACCGGGGAGCTGTTTTTT.

The rearrangement joins TRBV28 to TRBJ1-3; no definite D call. The CDR3 is 14 residues long. Germline lookup yields CDR1 MDHEN and CDR2 SYDVKM. The V gene lost 5 bases and the J gene lost 4 bases, with 12 bases spanning the gap. The CDR3 region is CASSLRVPGNTIYF. The CDR3 region has the DNA TGTGCCAGCAGTCTTCGGGTACCCGGAAACACCATATATTTT.

Ten or more counts support this clone. This same CDR3 is encoded by further DNA sequences in the sample. This chain links TRBV9 with TRBJ1-1, with a weak D call TRBD1 (5 bases). Trimming removed 1 base at V and 1 base at J, with 8 bases between. This CDR3 has 14 residues. The V gene's germline CDR1 is SGDLS and CDR2 YYNGEE. The CDR3 spells CASSVTGGNTEAFF. DNA for the CDR3: TGTGCCAGCAGCGTAACCGGGGGGAACACTGAAGCTTTCTTT.

Only a few counts were recorded for this clone. V usage is TRBV28 and J usage is TRBJ2-5, with D maybe TRBD2 (6 bases). The CDR3 length is 13 residues. CDR1 MDHEN and CDR2 SYDVKM come from the germline V gene. The V end lost 6 bases, the J end lost 2 bases, and 10 bases lay between the germline ends. CDR3 in amino acids: CASRIGGQETQYF. The CDR3 DNA reads TGTGCCAGCAGAATAGGAGGGCAAGAGACCCAGTACTTC.